The sequence of this TCR beta chain was determined in a study of T cells in Graves' hyperthyroidism and ophthalmopathy. Background on the study: Peripheral blood was acquired at first diagnosis, ahead of any therapy whatsoever. Study findings and constraints: Blood also held most thyroid clonotypes expanded beyond 0.001.

TCR beta CDR3 regions were amplified from RNA. HTBI primers were used for first-round RT-PCR of the TCR CDR3. From the multiplex PCR reads, TCRdb called clonotypes with MiXCR, one entry per CDR3 protein. The sample includes about 610,000 distinct CDR3 sequences, about 14% seen only once; the top ten take roughly 4.3%. As to this clonotype: Antigen specificity is unknown.

Ophthalmopathy in the patients scored at least 3 on Clinical Activity Score and at least 4 on NOSPECS grade, lasting under 3 months. Patients were excluded for uncontrolled infection, other autoimmune disease, pregnancy or lactation. CDR1 is SQVTM, CDR2 ANQGSEA, per germline. This CDR3 has 18 amino acids. V gave up 4 bases and J gave up 3 bases; unmatched junction bases: 16. This clonotype was sampled from a woman aged 40 to 49 with Graves' ophthalmopathy. This chain links TRBV29-1 with TRBJ2-7, with 12 bases that match TRBD2. The sample comprised blood. The CDR3 DNA is TGCAGCGTTGGAAGTCCTAGCGGGAGGGCTCACCTCCTCTACGAGCAGTACTTC. Protein product: CSVGSPSGRAHLLYEQYF.